This TCR beta chain emerged from a study of blood T cell repertoires in COVID-19. As for the study in general: T cells, B-cell-depleted T cells, or PBMCs provided the cDNA or gDNA that served as material.

Between the trimmed V and J ends, which lost 3 bases and 2 bases, there was a span of 13 bases. The CDR3 is 15 residues long. Germline-derived CDR1 and CDR2 are MNHEY and SMNVEV (reference sequence). The table came from immunoSEQ multiplex PCR; TCRdb's copy has only in-frame clones and leaves some out. Of over 100,000 clones in the sample, 85% were seen once. This sequence was found in an elderly man with acute or convalescent COVID-19. Sequencing was performed on peripheral blood. The chain combines TRBV27 with TRBJ1-2; D possibly corresponds to TRBD1 (6 bases). The CDR3 sequence is CASSFRQAPNYGYTF. In DNA form, the CDR3 reads TGTGCCAGCAGTTTTAGACAGGCCCCCAACTATGGCTACACCTTC.